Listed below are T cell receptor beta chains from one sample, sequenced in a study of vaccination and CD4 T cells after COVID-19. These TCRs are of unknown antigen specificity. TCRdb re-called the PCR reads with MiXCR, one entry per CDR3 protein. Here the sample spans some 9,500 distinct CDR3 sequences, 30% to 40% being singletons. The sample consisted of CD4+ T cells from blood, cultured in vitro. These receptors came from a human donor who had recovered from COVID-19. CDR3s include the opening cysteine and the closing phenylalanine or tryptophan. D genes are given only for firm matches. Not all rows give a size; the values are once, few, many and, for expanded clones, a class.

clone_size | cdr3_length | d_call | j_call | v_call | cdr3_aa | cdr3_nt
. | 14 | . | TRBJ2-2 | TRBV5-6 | CASSLGENTGELFF | TGTGCCAGCAGCTTGGGGGAAAACACCGGGGAGCTGTTTTTT
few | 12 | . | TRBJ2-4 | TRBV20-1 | CSAPGAVNIQYF | TGCAGTGCTCCGGGCGCCGTTAACATTCAGTACTTC
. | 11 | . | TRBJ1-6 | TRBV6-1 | CASSTNSPLHF | TGTGCCAGCAGTACTAATTCACCCCTCCACTTT
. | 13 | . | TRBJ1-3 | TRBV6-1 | CASSLEIGNTIYF | TGTGCCAGCAGTCTCGAAATTGGAAACACCATATATTTT
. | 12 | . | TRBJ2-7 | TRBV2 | CASSRDIYEQYF | TGTGCCAGCAGTAGGGACATCTACGAGCAGTACTTC
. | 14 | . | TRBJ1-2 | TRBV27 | CASSPRGHNYGYTF | TGTGCCAGCAGTCCCCGGGGACATAACTATGGCTACACCTTC
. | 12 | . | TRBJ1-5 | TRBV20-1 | CSAGWEAQPQHF | TGCAGTGCCGGGTGGGAGGCACAGCCCCAGCATTTT
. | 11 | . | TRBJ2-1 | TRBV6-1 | CASSVEVEQFF | TGTGCCAGCAGTGTGGAGGTTGAGCAGTTCTTC
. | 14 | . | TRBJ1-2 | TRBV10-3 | CAISAGPFGHGYTF | TGTGCCATCAGTGCAGGGCCATTTGGACATGGCTACACCTTC
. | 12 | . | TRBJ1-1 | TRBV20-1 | CSAKTGNTEAFF | TGCAGTGCTAAGACAGGGAACACTGAAGCTTTCTTT
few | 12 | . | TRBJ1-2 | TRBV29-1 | CSVDRGNYGYTF | TGCAGCGTTGATCGGGGCAACTATGGCTACACCTTC
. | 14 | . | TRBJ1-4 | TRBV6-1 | CASSEQVVSEKLFF | TGTGCCAGCAGTGAACAGGTAGTAAGTGAAAAACTGTTTTTT
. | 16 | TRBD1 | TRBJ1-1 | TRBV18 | CASSPRDRGRGSEAFF | TGTGCCAGCTCACCTCGGGACAGGGGTAGGGGATCTGAAGCTTTCTTT
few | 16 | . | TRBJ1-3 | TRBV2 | CASSVGTASSGNTIYF | TGTGCCAGCAGTGTGGGGACCGCAAGCTCTGGAAACACCATATATTTT
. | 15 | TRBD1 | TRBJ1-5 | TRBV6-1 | CASSPHTGADQPQHF | TGTGCCAGCAGTCCCCATACAGGGGCCGATCAGCCCCAGCATTTT
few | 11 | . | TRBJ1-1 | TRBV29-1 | CSVGTRDEAFF | TGCAGCGTGGGGACCCGAGATGAAGCTTTCTTT
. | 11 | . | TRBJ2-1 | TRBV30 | CAWINRHEQFF | TGTGCCTGGATTAACAGGCATGAGCAGTTCTTC
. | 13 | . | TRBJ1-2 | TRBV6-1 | CASSPGGGYGYTF | TGTGCCAGCAGCCCGGGTGGGGGCTATGGCTACACCTTC
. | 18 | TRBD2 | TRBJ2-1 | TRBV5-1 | CASSFGPGLAGKYNEQFF | TGCGCCAGCAGCTTTGGTCCGGGACTAGCGGGGAAATACAATGAGCAGTTCTTC
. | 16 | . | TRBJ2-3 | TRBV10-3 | CAISPRLGISTDTQYF | TGTGCCATCAGTCCCCGACTAGGGATAAGCACAGATACGCAGTATTTT
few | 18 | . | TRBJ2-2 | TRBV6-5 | CASSYSMASSGPAGELFF | TGTGCCAGCAGTTACTCTATGGCTAGCTCAGGACCTGCCGGGGAGCTGTTTTTT
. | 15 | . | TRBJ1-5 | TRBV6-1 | CASSEERGGGQPQHF | TGTGCCAGCAGTGAAGAACGGGGGGGCGGACAGCCCCAGCATTTT